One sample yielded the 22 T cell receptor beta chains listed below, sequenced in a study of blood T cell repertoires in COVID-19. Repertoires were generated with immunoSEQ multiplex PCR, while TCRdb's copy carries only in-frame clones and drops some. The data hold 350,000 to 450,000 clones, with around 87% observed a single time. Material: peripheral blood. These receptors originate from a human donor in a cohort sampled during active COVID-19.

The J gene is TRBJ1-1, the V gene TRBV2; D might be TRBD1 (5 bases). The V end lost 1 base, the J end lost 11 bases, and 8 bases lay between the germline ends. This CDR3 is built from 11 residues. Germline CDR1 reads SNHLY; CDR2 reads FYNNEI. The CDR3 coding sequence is TGTGCCAGCAGTGAAGGACAGCTGGCTTTCTTT. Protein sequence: CASSEGQLAFF.

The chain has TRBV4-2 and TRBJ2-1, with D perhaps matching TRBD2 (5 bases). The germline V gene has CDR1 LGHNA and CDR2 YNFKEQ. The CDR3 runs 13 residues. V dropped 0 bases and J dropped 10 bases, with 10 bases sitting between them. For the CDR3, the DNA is TGTGCCAGCAGCCAAGATCGGACTTCGGAGCAGTTCTTC. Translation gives CASSQDRTSEQFF.

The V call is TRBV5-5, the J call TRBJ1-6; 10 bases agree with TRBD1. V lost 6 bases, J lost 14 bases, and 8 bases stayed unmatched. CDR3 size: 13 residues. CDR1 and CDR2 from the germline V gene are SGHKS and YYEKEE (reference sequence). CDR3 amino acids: CASTIDRGPSLHF. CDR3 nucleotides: TGTGCCAGCACCATTGACAGGGGGCCTTCCCTCCACTTT.

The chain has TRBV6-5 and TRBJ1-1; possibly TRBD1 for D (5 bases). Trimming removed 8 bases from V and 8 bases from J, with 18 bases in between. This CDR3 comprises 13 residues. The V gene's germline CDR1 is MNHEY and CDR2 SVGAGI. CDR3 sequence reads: CASLKGGGREAFF. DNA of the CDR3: TGTGCCAGCCTAAAAGGTGGGGGGAGAGAAGCTTTCTTT.

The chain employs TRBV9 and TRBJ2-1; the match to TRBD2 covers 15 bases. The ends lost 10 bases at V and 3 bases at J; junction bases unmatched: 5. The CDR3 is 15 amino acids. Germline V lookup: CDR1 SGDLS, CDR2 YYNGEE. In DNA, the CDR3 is TGTGCCTCCCCGGGACTAGCGGGGGGCTACAATGAGCAGTTCTTC. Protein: CASPGLAGGYNEQFF.

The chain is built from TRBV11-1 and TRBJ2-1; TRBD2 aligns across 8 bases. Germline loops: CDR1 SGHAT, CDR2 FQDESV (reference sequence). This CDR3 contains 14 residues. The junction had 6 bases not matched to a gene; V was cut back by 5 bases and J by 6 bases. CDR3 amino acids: CASSRRGVGNEQFF. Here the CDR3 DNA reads TGTGCCAGCAGCCGGCGGGGGGTCGGCAATGAGCAGTTCTTC.

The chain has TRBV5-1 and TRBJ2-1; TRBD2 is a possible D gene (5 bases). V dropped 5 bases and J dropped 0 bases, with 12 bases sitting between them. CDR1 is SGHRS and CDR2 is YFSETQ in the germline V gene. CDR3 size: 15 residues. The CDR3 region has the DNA TGCGCCAGCAGTTTTGAGCGGAGCTCCTACAATGAGCAGTTCTTC. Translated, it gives CASSFERSSYNEQFF.

The CDR3 protein is CASTPRTPLNEQFF. The DNA of the CDR3 is TGTGCCAGCACCCCCCGGACACCGCTTAATGAGCAGTTCTTC. The chain carries TRBV5-8 and TRBJ2-1; perhaps TRBD1 as D (5 bases). The V and J ends lost 6 bases and 7 bases respectively, with 17 bases between them. The CDR3 is 14 amino acids. CDR1 is SGHTS, CDR2 YDEGEE, per germline.

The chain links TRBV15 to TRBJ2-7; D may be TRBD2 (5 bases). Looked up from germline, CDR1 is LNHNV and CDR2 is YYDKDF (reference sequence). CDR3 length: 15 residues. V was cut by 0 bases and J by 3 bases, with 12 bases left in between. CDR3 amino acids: CATSRDRSGLYEQYF. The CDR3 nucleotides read TGTGCCACCAGCAGAGACCGGTCAGGACTCTACGAGCAGTACTTC.

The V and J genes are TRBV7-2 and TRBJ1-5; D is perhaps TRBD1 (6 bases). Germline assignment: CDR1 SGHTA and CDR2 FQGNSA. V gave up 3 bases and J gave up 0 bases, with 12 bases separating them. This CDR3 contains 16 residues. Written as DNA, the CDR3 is TGTGCCAGCAGCTTGGGGGGGCGGAATAGCAATCAGCCCCAGCATTTT. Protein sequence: CASSLGGRNSNQPQHF.

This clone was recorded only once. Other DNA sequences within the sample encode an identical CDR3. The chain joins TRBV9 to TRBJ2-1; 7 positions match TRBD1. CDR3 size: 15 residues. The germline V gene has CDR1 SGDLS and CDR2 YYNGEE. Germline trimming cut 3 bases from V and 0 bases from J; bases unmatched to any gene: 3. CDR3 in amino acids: CASSASGGSYNEQFF. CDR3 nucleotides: TGTGCCAGCAGCGCCTCAGGGGGCTCCTACAATGAGCAGTTCTTC.

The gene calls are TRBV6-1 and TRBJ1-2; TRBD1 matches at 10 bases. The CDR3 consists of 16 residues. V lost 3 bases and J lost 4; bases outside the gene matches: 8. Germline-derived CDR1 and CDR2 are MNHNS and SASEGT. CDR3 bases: TGTGCCAGCAGTGACTGGGGTGGACAGGGGGGCTATGGCTACACCTTC. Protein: CASSDWGGQGGYGYTF.

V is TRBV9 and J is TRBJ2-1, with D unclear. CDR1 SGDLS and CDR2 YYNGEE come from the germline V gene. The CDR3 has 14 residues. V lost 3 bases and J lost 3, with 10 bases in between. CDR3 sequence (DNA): TGTGCCAGCAGCGCGCAGGTTATCTACAATGAGCAGTTCTTC. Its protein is CASSAQVIYNEQFF. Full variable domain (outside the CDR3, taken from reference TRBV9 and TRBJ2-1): DSGVTQTPKHLITATGQRVTLRCSPRSGDLSVYWYQQSLDQGLQFLIQYYNGEERAKGNILERFSAQQFPDLHSELNLSSLELGDSALYFCASSAQVIYNEQFFGPGTRLTVL.

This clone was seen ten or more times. The DNA for the CDR3 is TGTGCCAGTAGTATGGCACGAACCCCCAATCAGCCCCAGCATTTT. Translating gives CASSMARTPNQPQHF. The chain is built from TRBV19 and TRBJ1-5; D remains ambiguous. Germline assignment: CDR1 LNHDA and CDR2 SQIVND (reference sequence). Trimming pared 3 bases from V and 3 bases from J, leaving 12 bases between. The CDR3 is made up of 15 amino acids.

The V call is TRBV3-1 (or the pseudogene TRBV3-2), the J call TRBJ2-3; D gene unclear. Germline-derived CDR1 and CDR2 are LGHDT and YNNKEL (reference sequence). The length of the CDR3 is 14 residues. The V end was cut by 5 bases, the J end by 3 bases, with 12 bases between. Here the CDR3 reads CASSSDARTDTQYF. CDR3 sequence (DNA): TGTGCCAGCAGCTCAGACGCTAGGACAGATACGCAGTATTTT.

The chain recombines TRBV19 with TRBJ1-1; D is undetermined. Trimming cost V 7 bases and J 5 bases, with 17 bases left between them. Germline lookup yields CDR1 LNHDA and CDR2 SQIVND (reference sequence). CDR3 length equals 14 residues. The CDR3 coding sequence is TGTGCCAGTACCGAACGTGACATCAGGACTGAAGCTTTCTTT. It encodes CASTERDIRTEAFF. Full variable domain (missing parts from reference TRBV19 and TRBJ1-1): DGGITQSPKYLFRKEGQNVTLSCEQNLNHDAMYWYRQDPGQGLRLIYYSQIVNDFQKGDIAEGYSVSREKKESFPLTVTSAQKNPTAFYLCASTERDIRTEAFFGQGTRLTVV.

This CDR3 reads CASSPTGVNTEAFF. For the CDR3, the DNA is TGTGCCAGCAGCCCAACAGGAGTGAACACTGAAGCTTTCTTT. The V call is TRBV5-4, the J call TRBJ1-1; a weak D match, TRBD1 (5 bases). The length of the CDR3 is 14 residues. Germline loops: CDR1 SGHNT, CDR2 YYREEE (reference sequence). V was trimmed by 4 bases and J by 0 bases, leaving 10 bases between them.

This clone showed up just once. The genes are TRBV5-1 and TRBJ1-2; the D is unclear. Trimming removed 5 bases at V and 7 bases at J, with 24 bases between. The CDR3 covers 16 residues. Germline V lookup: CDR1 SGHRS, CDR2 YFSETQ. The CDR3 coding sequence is TGCGCCAGCAGGTTAACGCGCCAGGAAAGCGCGGGTGGCTACACCTTC. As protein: CASRLTRQESAGGYTF.

In DNA form, the CDR3 reads TGCGCCAGCAGCTTGCAGGGCCTTGGCCGAGAGACCCAGTACTTC. Translating gives CASSLQGLGRETQYF. The V gene is TRBV5-1, the J gene TRBJ2-5; weak D call: TRBD1 (5 bases). CDR1 and CDR2 (germline): SGHRS, YFSETQ. V gave up 1 base and J gave up 4 bases, with 14 bases separating them. The CDR3 consists of 15 residues.

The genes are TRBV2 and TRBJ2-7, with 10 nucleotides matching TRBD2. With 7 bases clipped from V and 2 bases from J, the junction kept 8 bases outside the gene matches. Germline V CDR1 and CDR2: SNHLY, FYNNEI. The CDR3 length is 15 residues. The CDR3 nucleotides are TGTGCCAGCATTTATTCTAGCGGGGGAACCTACGAGCAGTACTTC. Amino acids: CASIYSSGGTYEQYF.

CDR3 in DNA: TGTGCCAGCAGCAGGGCGCGGGTAGTCAATGAGCAGTTCTTC. Translation gives CASSRARVVNEQFF. The chain is built from TRBV5-5 and TRBJ2-1, with D perhaps matching TRBD2 (5 bases). V was trimmed by 4 bases and J by 6 bases, leaving 14 bases between them. CDR3 length equals 14 residues. The germline V gene encodes CDR1 SGHKS and CDR2 YYEKEE (reference sequence).

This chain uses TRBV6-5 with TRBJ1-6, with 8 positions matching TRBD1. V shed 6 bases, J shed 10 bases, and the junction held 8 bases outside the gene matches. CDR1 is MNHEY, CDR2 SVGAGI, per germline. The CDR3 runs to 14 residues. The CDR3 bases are TGTGCCAGCAGCAGACAGGGGACTAGCTCACCCCTCCACTTT. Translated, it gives CASSRQGTSSPLHF.